The entry below describes one T cell receptor beta chain. No cognate antigen has been identified for it. No base quality values were provided; no much bigger clone lies one nucleotide off. TCRbeta CDR3 regions were amplified from genomic DNA by means of the immunoSEQ Assay, a bias-controlled multiplex PCR. The paper's processing steps were these. Within the assay, amplification of reference gene primers was used to estimate how many nucleated cells each sample contained. To quantify the absolute abundance of each unique TCRbeta CDR3 rearrangement, sequence reads were collapsed and filtered. Productive Simpson clonality was computed per sample as the square root of Simpson's diversity index over productive rearrangements. Entries here come from immuneACCESS through TCRdb and include only in-frame sequences with V and J called. Some clones fail to appear in such tables; in the studies checked, an unresolved V gene covers under half of the shortfall, and the cause of the remainder is unknown. Clone size and V and J calls were adopted from that table, with D and trimming inferred from the DNA. The sample table records about 74,000 clones; 80% to 95% of these occur just once. About 1% of the sample goes to the ten largest clones.

The sample originates from a study of blood T cell repertoires in COVID-19 (dated by TCRdb to 2020 to 2022). At the level of the whole study: Samples covering the acute and convalescent phases of COVID-19 were provided by collaborators in the United States, Italy and Spain. The prospective study material was composed of cDNA or gDNA derived from T cells, B-cell-depleted T cells, or PBMCs. Subjects who had been exposed to COVID-19, were actively infected with it, or had recovered from it provided the deeply sampled blood TCRbeta repertoires that made up the dataset. A freely available public database, intended as a resource for researchers studying the immune response to SARS-CoV-2, is where the repertoires were released. The samples were drawn from the first 160 participants of the ongoing ImmuneRACE study and from 950 to 1,500 subjects provided by 6 global collaborators. Nearly every sample came with metadata listing a de-identified subject ID, COVID-19 status, age in years and sex. Where available, HLA class I and class II types were obtained from metadata supplied by the sample provider rather than from assay-based typing.

The collaborating institutions used their own protocols to collect whole blood in K2EDTA tubes. For TCRbeta analysis, collaborators shipped samples as frozen whole blood, isolated PBMCs, or DNA extracted from either of those sample types. V loses 1 base, J loses 4 bases, and the germline ends lie 8 bases apart. Its CDR3 holds 14 amino acids, cysteine through phenylalanine. This entry keeps only the CDR3 DNA: 42 bases, framed from base 1. The germline V gene gives CDR1 as SGHTA and CDR2 as FQGTGA. The paper's findings and limits, for the study overall: Clinical and demographic metadata were provided uncurated, with the amount varying by source and participant.

This TCR came from a woman aged 50 to 65 in a cohort sampled during active COVID-19. Sequences were obtained from peripheral blood. The sequence links TRBV7-3 to TRBJ2-1; the D gene is possibly TRBD2, with 5 bases matching. DNA sequence: TGTGCCAGCAGCTTAAGGGGAGATTACAATGAGCAGTTCTTC. It translates as CASSLRGDYNEQFF.